A single sample gave rise to the 14 T cell receptor beta chains below, sequenced in a study of T cells in Graves' hyperthyroidism and ophthalmopathy. The TCR beta CDR3 regions underwent amplification using RNA transcripts as the source. The primer set for the first-round RT-PCR of the TCR CDR3 was HTBI. TCRdb recomputed calls from the multiplex PCR reads with MiXCR, one row per CDR3 protein. The table lists about 560,000 distinct CDR3 sequences, 11% to 15% of them singletons. The sample comprised blood. All receptors come from a woman aged 40 to 49 with Graves' hyperthyroidism.

The J gene is TRBJ2-3, the V gene TRBV5-1; perhaps TRBD2 as D (6 bases). CDR1 is SGHRS, CDR2 YFSETQ, per germline. The CDR3 contains 16 residues. Trimming pared 4 bases from V and 2 bases from J, leaving 17 bases between. The CDR3 here is CASSQGIGGVTDTQYF. CDR3 nucleotide sequence: TGCGCCAGCAGCCAAGGTATAGGCGGGGTCACAGATACGCAGTATTTT. The variable domain in full, completed from reference TRBV5-1 and TRBJ2-3, reads KAGVTQTPRYLIKTRGQQVTLSCSPISGHRSVSWYQQTPGQGLQFLFEYFSETQRNKGNFPGRFSGRQFSNSRSEMNVSTLELGDSALYLCASSQGIGGVTDTQYFGPGTRLTVL.

This clonotype occurred many times. The rearrangement joins TRBV5-1 to TRBJ2-7; 8 positions agree with TRBD2. Trimming at V came to 4 bases and at J to 4 bases, leaving 13 bases not matched to a gene. Germline V gives CDR1 SGHRS, CDR2 YFSETQ. CDR3 length equals 16 residues. The CDR3 nucleotides are TGCGCCAGCAGCCCTTTCGGTGCGGGAGGCGGGTACGAGCAGTACTTC. It encodes CASSPFGAGGGYEQYF.

The sample holds many counts of this clonotype. This chain connects TRBV20-1 to TRBJ2-3, with 15 bases that match TRBD2. CDR3 length: 15 amino acids. CDR1 DFQATT and CDR2 SNEGSKA come from the germline V gene (reference sequence). Trimming removed 5 bases from V and 4 bases from J; junction bases left unmatched: 4. The CDR3 region has the DNA TGCAGTGCTGGAGGGACTAGCGGGAGGTCAGATACGCAGTATTTT. Its protein product is CSAGGTSGRSDTQYF.

This clonotype has a count of ten or more. This chain connects TRBV12-3 or TRBV12-4 to TRBJ1-5, with no clear D. The V and J ends lost 4 bases and 0 bases respectively, with 7 bases between them. The CDR3 totals 14 residues. CDR3 sequence reads: CASSSQVSNQPQHF. CDR3 nucleotide sequence: TGTGCCAGCAGTTCCCAGGTTAGCAATCAGCCCCAGCATTTT.

The V gene is TRBV4-1, the J gene TRBJ1-6; the match to TRBD1 covers 10 bases. V lost 4 bases and J lost 7; bases outside the gene matches: 10. Germline CDR1 and CDR2: MGHRA and YSYEKL. This CDR3 has 17 residues. The CDR3 loop reads CASSLTGTGVGNSPLHF. The CDR3 region has the DNA TGCGCCAGCAGCCTTACCGGGACAGGGGTTGGGAATTCACCCCTCCACTTT.

This clonotype was detected only a few times. The gene calls are TRBV20-1 and TRBJ2-3, with 11 bases lining up with TRBD2. The CDR3 spans 15 residues. Trimming cost V 6 bases and J 4 bases; bases outside gene matches: 9. Germline lookup yields CDR1 DFQATT and CDR2 SNEGSKA (reference sequence). CDR3 protein: CSAPIGSGRADTQYF. The CDR3 bases are TGCAGTGCCCCGATAGGTAGCGGGAGGGCAGATACGCAGTATTTT.

This clonotype was detected ten times or more. The chain carries TRBV7-9 and TRBJ2-5; 10 nucleotides align to TRBD1. The CDR3 has 15 residues. Trimming took 5 bases from V and 5 from J; bases not matched to a gene: 8. Germline values: CDR1 SEHNR, CDR2 FQNEAQ (reference sequence). The CDR3 nucleotides are TGTGCCAGCAGCCCGGGGGACAGGGGATCGGAGACCCAGTACTTC. This translates into CASSPGDRGSETQYF. The full variable domain, with the rest looked up from reference TRBV7-9 and TRBJ2-5, is DTGVSQNPRHKITKRGQNVTFRCDPISEHNRLYWYRQTLGQGPEFLTYFQNEAQLEKSRLLSDRFSAERPKGSFSTLEIQRTEQGDSAMYLCASSPGDRGSETQYFGPGTRLLVL.

In its sample, this clonotype was seen many times. V gene TRBV4-1 combines with J gene TRBJ2-7; TRBD2 aligns across 10 bases. The CDR3 consists of 16 residues. The germline V gene has CDR1 MGHRA and CDR2 YSYEKL. The trim removed 1 base at V and 4 bases at J, leaving 7 bases unmatched. The CDR3 sequence is CASSQVGPSGSYEQYF. The CDR3 nucleotides read TGCGCCAGCAGCCAAGTCGGTCCTAGCGGGAGTTACGAGCAGTACTTC.

The chain's CDR3 is CASSLRPLPNTEAFF. In DNA, the CDR3 is TGCGCCAGCAGCCTCAGACCGCTGCCGAACACTGAAGCTTTCTTT. The chain has TRBV4-1 and TRBJ1-1; D is unresolved. CDR3 length equals 15 residues. V shed 4 bases and J shed 1 base, with 13 bases lying between them. CDR1 is MGHRA, CDR2 YSYEKL, per germline.

There are many counts of this clonotype. Written as DNA, the CDR3 is TGTGCCTGGATGGCGAAACAGGGGGCCGTTGGCACTGAAGCTTTCTTT. Protein: CAWMAKQGAVGTEAFF. This rearrangement joins TRBV30 to TRBJ1-1; TRBD1 aligns across 9 bases. Germline-derived CDR1 and CDR2 are GTSNPN and SVGIG (reference sequence). The CDR3 extends over 16 amino acids. V was clipped by 4 bases and J by 4 bases; unmatched bases: 13.

This clonotype was counted a few times. The V gene is TRBV13, the J gene TRBJ2-3; 10 bases are shared with TRBD2. In germline, CDR1 is PRHDT, CDR2 FYEKMQ (reference sequence). The CDR3 has 15 amino acids. V shed 5 bases and J 3 bases; nucleotides not matched to a gene: 5. The CDR3 loop reads CASSDASGGTDTQYF. DNA for the CDR3: TGTGCCAGCAGCGACGCTAGCGGGGGTACAGATACGCAGTATTTT.

The chain combines TRBV19 with TRBJ2-7; 9 bases are a match to TRBD1. V gave up 5 bases and J gave up 4 bases; unmatched junction bases: 12. Per the germline V gene, CDR1 is LNHDA and CDR2 is SQIVND (reference sequence). The CDR3 covers 16 residues. The CDR3 DNA reads as TGTGCCAGTAGTCCCCATAGGGGACAGGGCGGGTACGAGCAGTACTTC. As protein: CASSPHRGQGGYEQYF.

This clonotype was seen only a few times. The chain employs TRBV5-8 and TRBJ2-1, with 12 bases matching TRBD2. Losses at the gene ends were 5 bases for V and 10 bases for J; bases not matched to a gene: 10. CDR3 length equals 15 residues. In germline, CDR1 is SGHTS, CDR2 YDEGEE. DNA for the CDR3: TGTGCCAGCAGAAACGGACTAGCGGGATCGGGCGAGCAGTTCTTC. This codes for CASRNGLAGSGEQFF.

Ten or more counts support this clonotype. The chain joins TRBV6-1 to TRBJ1-1, with TRBD1 identical over 9 bases. Germline V gene sequence: CDR1 MNHNS, CDR2 SASEGT. V was clipped by 5 bases and J by 3 bases; unmatched bases: 7. The CDR3 covers 15 residues. CDR3 sequence: CASSRRQGGDTEAFF. The CDR3 DNA follows: TGTGCCAGCAGTCGACGACAGGGGGGAGACACTGAAGCTTTCTTT.